This entry lists 15 T cell receptor beta chains sequenced from one sample in a study of cytomegalovirus exposure and HLA in healthy donors. PCR involved 60 Vbeta and 13 Jbeta primers. Method: immunoSEQ multiplex PCR; TCRdb's copy keeps in-frame clones and lacks some. Of 220,000 or so clones listed, approximately 79% were seen once; the top ten hold about 1.7%. The material sequenced was PBMCs. Every receptor here comes from a man aged 50 or older in good health and CMV-seronegative.

This clone appeared a single time. The rearrangement uses TRBV7-3 and TRBJ2-5; 10 bases line up with TRBD2. This CDR3 region has 15 residues. The V segment lost 5 bases and the J segment 6 bases; nucleotides outside the gene matches: 9. From germline, CDR1 is SGHTA and CDR2 FQGTGA. The CDR3 DNA reads as TGTGCCAGCAGCCCCAACCCTAGCGGGAGTCAGACCCAGTACTTC. This encodes CASSPNPSGSQTQYF.

Only one count was recorded for this clone. The genes are TRBV9 and TRBJ2-7, with 8 nucleotides matching TRBD1. This CDR3 region has 14 residues. Germline CDR1 SGDLS, CDR2 YYNGEE. V dropped 3 bases and J dropped 2; count of bases not matched to a gene: 4. CDR3 amino acids: CASSEGQATYEQYF. The CDR3 DNA reads as TGTGCCAGCAGCGAGGGACAGGCAACCTACGAGCAGTACTTC.

This clone occurred a few times. This chain uses TRBV9 with TRBJ2-2; 12 positions agree with TRBD1. Germline V lookup: CDR1 SGDLS, CDR2 YYNGEE. With 6 bases clipped from V and 7 bases from J, the junction kept 7 bases outside the gene matches. This CDR3 region has 15 residues. CDR3 sequence reads: CASKFGTGGVGELFF. CDR3 sequence (DNA): TGTGCCAGCAAATTCGGGACAGGGGGCGTCGGGGAGCTGTTTTTT.

The V call is TRBV5-5, the J call TRBJ1-4; 7 bases are a match to TRBD1. The CDR3 has 15 amino acids. Trimming removed 3 bases from V and 9 bases from J; junction bases left unmatched: 11. The germline V gene encodes CDR1 SGHKS and CDR2 YYEKEE (reference sequence). The CDR3 DNA reads as TGTGCCAGCAGCTCAGACGACAGGGTTACCCAAAAACTGTTTTTT. Translation: CASSSDDRVTQKLFF. The full variable domain, in which reference TRBV5-5 and TRBJ1-4 provide the parts outside the CDR3, is DAGVTQSPTHLIKTRGQQVTLRCSPISGHKSVSWYQQVLGQGPQFIFQYYEKEERGRGNFPDRFSARQFPNYSSELNVNALLLGDSALYLCASSSDDRVTQKLFFGSGTQLSVL.

The chain combines TRBV28 with TRBJ1-2, with 7 bases that match TRBD1. The CDR3 runs to 15 residues. CDR1 is MDHEN, CDR2 SYDVKM, per germline. The V segment lost 3 bases and the J segment 4 bases; nucleotides outside the gene matches: 8. CDR3 sequence: CASSFRRGRPYGYTF. The CDR3 DNA follows: TGTGCCAGCAGTTTTAGGAGGGGGCGGCCCTATGGCTACACCTTC.

This sequence joins TRBV6-5 and TRBJ2-2, with 8 bases matching TRBD2. The CDR3 has 14 amino acids. With V trimmed by 6 bases and J by 3 bases, 3 bases remained unmatched. Per the germline V gene, CDR1 is MNHEY and CDR2 is SVGAGI. CDR3 residues: CASRKGLDTGELFF. The CDR3 bases are TGTGCCAGCAGGAAGGGACTAGACACCGGGGAGCTGTTTTTT.

The genes are TRBV29-1 and TRBJ2-7; TRBD1 agrees at 8 bases. This CDR3 comprises 14 residues. The V gene's germline CDR1 is SQVTM and CDR2 ANQGSEA. V trimming: 6 bases; J trimming: 0 bases; junction bases outside the gene matches: 7. DNA for the CDR3: TGCAGCGTCCTCGGACAGGGCCTCTCCTACGAGCAGTACTTC. It translates to CSVLGQGLSYEQYF.

The V and J genes are TRBV29-1 and TRBJ2-5, with a tentative D call TRBD1 (5 bases). The J call is in doubt because the DNA end fits TRBJ2-7 better. The germline CDR1 and CDR2 sequences are SQVTM and ANQGSEA. CDR3 size: 14 residues. The CDR3 bases are TGCAGCGTCCACGAAGATACAGGTTCCTACGAGCAGTACTTC. This translates into CSVHEDTGSYEQYF.

This chain uses TRBV27 with TRBJ2-5; 8 bases agree with TRBD1. Germline lookup yields CDR1 MNHEY and CDR2 SMNVEV (reference sequence). The CDR3 length is 14 residues. V gave up 5 bases and J gave up 4 bases; unmatched junction bases: 6. The CDR3 DNA is TGTGCCAGCAGTCAAAACAGGGGGGTAGAGACCCAGTACTTC. Translating gives CASSQNRGVETQYF.

This clone was seen a single time. The V call is TRBV7-9, the J call TRBJ2-2; 8 bases are shared with TRBD1. CDR1 is SEHNR and CDR2 is FQNEAQ in the germline V gene (reference sequence). V dropped 5 bases and J dropped 6; count of bases not matched to a gene: 5. The CDR3 extends over 14 amino acids. In DNA, the CDR3 is TGTGCCAGCAGCGTGGACAGGGTTTCCGGGGAGCTGTTTTTT. This codes for CASSVDRVSGELFF.

J is TRBJ2-2 and V is TRBV5-1; 7 nucleotides match TRBD2. V lost 3 bases and J lost 6; bases outside the gene matches: 11. CDR3 length: 16 residues. Germline V gives CDR1 SGHRS, CDR2 YFSETQ. The CDR3: CASSSRGLVGAGELFF. CDR3 nucleotides: TGCGCCAGCAGCTCCCGTGGACTAGTGGGGGCCGGGGAGCTGTTTTTT. The whole variable domain, remainder taken from reference TRBV5-1 and TRBJ2-2, is KAGVTQTPRYLIKTRGQQVTLSCSPISGHRSVSWYQQTPGQGLQFLFEYFSETQRNKGNFPGRFSGRQFSNSRSEMNVSTLELGDSALYLCASSSRGLVGAGELFFGEGSRLTVL.

The chain employs TRBV6-1 and TRBJ2-5, with TRBD2 identical over 8 bases. This CDR3 is 13 amino acids long. V dropped 11 bases and J dropped 4; count of bases not matched to a gene: 9. The germline CDR1 and CDR2 sequences are MNHNS and SASEGT. The DNA for the CDR3 is TGTGCCGGTACTAGCGGACGGCCAGAGACCCAGTACTTC. Residues: CAGTSGRPETQYF.

On this clone: One end of the junction varies from germline; a read error may be responsible. The V and J genes are TRBV5-6 and TRBJ2-6; weak D call: TRBD1 (6 bases). Germline V lookup: CDR1 SGHDT, CDR2 YYEEEE. The CDR3 consists of 18 residues. The CDR3 DNA follows: TGTGCCAGCAGCTTGGGTCGGGTCAGCCCTCTGGGGGCCAACGGCCTGACTTTC. This sequence encodes CASSLGRVSPLGANGLTF.

This clone appeared a few times. DNA of the CDR3: TGTGCCAGCAGCCAAACCCAACAGTTCCCCGGGGAGCTGTTTTTT. It is translated as CASSQTQQFPGELFF. The V and J genes are TRBV7-6 and TRBJ2-2, with D unclear. The V end was cut by 5 bases, the J end by 6 bases, with 16 bases between. Per the germline V gene, CDR1 is SGHVS and CDR2 is FNYEAQ. This CDR3 has 15 amino acids. Full variable domain (outside the CDR3, taken from reference TRBV7-6 and TRBJ2-2): GAGVSQSPRYKVTKRGQDVALRCDPISGHVSLYWYRQALGQGPEFLTYFNYEAQQDKSGLPNDRFSAERPEGSISTLTIQRTEQRDSAMYRCASSQTQQFPGELFFGEGSRLTVL.

The chain links TRBV27 to TRBJ2-6, with D possibly matching TRBD2 (5 bases). Per germline, CDR1 MNHEY and CDR2 SMNVEV (reference sequence). Deletions cut 5 bases from V and 3 bases from J, with 20 bases between. The CDR3 extends over 18 amino acids. In nucleotides, the CDR3 is TGTGCCAGCAGTCCCCTTTCCCGCGGACTCTATGGGGCCAACGTCCTGACTTTC. Translation: CASSPLSRGLYGANVLTF.